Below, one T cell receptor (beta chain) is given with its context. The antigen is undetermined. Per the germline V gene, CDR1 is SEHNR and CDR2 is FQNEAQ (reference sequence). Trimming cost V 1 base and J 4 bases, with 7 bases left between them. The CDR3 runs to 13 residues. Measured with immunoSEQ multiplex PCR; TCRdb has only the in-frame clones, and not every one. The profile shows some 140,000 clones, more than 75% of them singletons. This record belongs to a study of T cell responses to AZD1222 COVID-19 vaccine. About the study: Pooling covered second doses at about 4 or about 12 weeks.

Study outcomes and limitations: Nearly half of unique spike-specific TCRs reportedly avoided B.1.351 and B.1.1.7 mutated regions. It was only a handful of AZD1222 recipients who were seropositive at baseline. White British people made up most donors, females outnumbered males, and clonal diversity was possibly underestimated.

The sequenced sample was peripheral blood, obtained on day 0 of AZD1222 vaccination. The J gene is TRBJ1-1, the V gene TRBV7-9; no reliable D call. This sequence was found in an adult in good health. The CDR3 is CASSLESVTEAFF. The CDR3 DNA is TGTGCCAGCAGCTTAGAGTCGGTCACTGAAGCTTTCTTT.